One and the same sample provided the 7 T cell receptor beta chains below, sequenced in a study of CD8+CD57+ T cells in acquired aplastic anemia. Genomic DNA, the template, was used for profiling of the TCR beta VDJ and CDR3. TCRdb reanalysed the reads using MiXCR and keeps one entry per CDR3 protein. The sample gives hundreds of thousands of distinct CDR3 sequences, 45% to 70% of which show up once; 7.5% to 9% is in the top ten. Material for sequencing was sorted CD4+, CD8+, or CD8+CD57+ T cells (not recorded which) from PBMCs. The source is a human donor with severe aplastic anemia or a healthy control (not recorded which).

This chain connects TRBV30 to TRBJ1-1, with no clear D. This CDR3 has 14 amino acids. V was clipped by 4 bases and J by 5 bases, with 17 bases between them. Germline loops: CDR1 GTSNPN, CDR2 SVGIG (reference sequence). The CDR3 bases are TGTGCCTGGAACTCGGGTTTCGGGAGGACTGAAGCTTTCTTT. This sequence encodes CAWNSGFGRTEAFF.

The CDR3 sequence is CASSPVTYQETQYF. The CDR3 DNA reads as TGTGCCAGCAGCCCCGTCACGTACCAAGAGACCCAGTACTTC. V and J are TRBV7-9 and TRBJ2-5; D remains unclear. CDR1 and CDR2 from the germline V gene are SEHNR and FQNEAQ (reference sequence). Trimming removed 5 bases at V and 0 bases at J, with 10 bases between. The CDR3 is made up of 14 amino acids.

This clonotype has a handful of counts. The chain has TRBV19 and TRBJ1-1; D ambiguous. Trimming stripped 1 base from V and 1 base from J, with 7 bases between. The CDR3 is made up of 14 amino acids. CDR1 is LNHDA and CDR2 is SQIVND in the germline V gene (reference sequence). The CDR3 sequence: CASSIGRANTEAFF. As DNA, the CDR3 is TGTGCCAGTAGTATAGGGCGGGCGAACACTGAAGCTTTCTTT.

This clonotype came up many times. V usage is TRBV20-1 and J usage is TRBJ1-1; no reliable D call. The CDR3 consists of 12 residues. CDR1 DFQATT and CDR2 SNEGSKA come from the germline V gene (reference sequence). The V end was cut by 2 bases, the J end by 7 bases, with 11 bases between. The CDR3 DNA is TGCAGTGCTAGAACAGACACCCTTGAAGCTTTCTTT. Its translation is CSARTDTLEAFF.

This clonotype was observed a handful of times. V and J are TRBV3-1 and TRBJ1-2; the D gene is possibly TRBD1 (6 bases). The V gene lost 0 bases and the J gene lost 4 bases, with 15 bases spanning the gap. Germline V gene data show CDR1 as LGHDT and CDR2 as YNNKEL (reference sequence). This CDR3 region has 16 residues. CDR3 coding DNA: TGTGCCAGCAGCCAAGAAGGGATGGGCAGGGGCTATGGCTACACCTTC. It specifies CASSQEGMGRGYGYTF.

The V gene is TRBV29-1, the J gene TRBJ1-2; D gene uncertain. The CDR3 runs to 13 residues. V was pared by 3 bases and J by 0 bases, with 8 bases between. The V gene's germline CDR1 is SQVTM and CDR2 ANQGSEA. Written as DNA, the CDR3 is TGCAGCGTTGAGATTGCGTCTAACTATGGCTACACCTTC. It is translated as CSVEIASNYGYTF. Supplemented by reference TRBV29-1 and TRBJ1-2, the full variable domain reads SAVISQKPSRDICQRGTSLTIQCQVDSQVTMMFWYRQQPGQSLTLIATANQGSEATYESGFVIDKFPISRPNLTFSTLTVSNMSPEDSSIYLCSVEIASNYGYTFGSGTRLTVV.

V and J are TRBV9 and TRBJ2-1; 7 bases are shared with TRBD1. With 4 bases clipped from V and 12 bases from J, the junction kept 19 bases outside the gene matches. CDR3 length equals 16 residues. Germline loops: CDR1 SGDLS, CDR2 YYNGEE. The CDR3 nucleotides are TGTGCCAGCAGCCTGAAGGGGGACAGCGTAATTAAGGGGCAGTTCTTC. This encodes CASSLKGDSVIKGQFF.